A selection of T cell receptor beta chains follows, all from one sample in a study of cytomegalovirus exposure and HLA in healthy donors. Produced via immunoSEQ multiplex PCR; TCRdb's table is partial and in-frame only. Among roughly 150,000 clones listed, around 77% were seen once. The sample taken for sequencing was PBMCs. These receptors all come from a man aged 35 to 55 in good health and CMV-seronegative. Both conserved end residues are part of each CDR3. D genes are given only for firm matches. Not every row has a clone size; where given, it reads once, few, many or a size class.

D | size | J | V | CDR3 | DNA
TRBD1 | few | TRBJ1-4 | TRBV6-6 | CASSPHDRGGEKLFF | TGTGCCAGCAGCCCCCATGACAGGGGCGGTGAAAAACTGTTTTTT
- | - | TRBJ2-2 | TRBV5-1 | CASSSQGGATAGELFF | TGCGCCAGCAGCTCACAAGGGGGGGCTACCGCCGGGGAGCTGTTTTTT
TRBD2 | - | TRBJ2-2 | TRBV7-6 | CASSPGVVAGEYGELFF | TGTGCCAGCAGCCCTGGGGTAGTAGCGGGAGAATACGGGGAGCTGTTTTTT
- | - | TRBJ1-1 | TRBV4-2 | CASSQAAEAFF | TGTGCCAGCAGCCAGGCCGCTGAAGCTTTCTTT
- | - | TRBJ2-2 | TRBV25-1 | CASSEAGTGELFF | TGTGCCAGCAGTGAGGCGGGCACCGGGGAGCTGTTTTTT
TRBD1 | - | TRBJ1-1 | TRBV9 | CASSPRTGGSVNTEAFF | TGTGCCAGCAGCCCCCGGACAGGAGGGAGCGTGAACACTGAAGCTTTCTTT
- | few | TRBJ1-1 | TRBV5-1 | CASSLVQGSGTEAFF | TGCGCCAGCAGCTTGGTACAGGGTTCTGGCACTGAAGCTTTCTTT
- | - | TRBJ1-2 | TRBV5-4 | CASSFDSLGGYTF | TGTGCCAGCAGCTTCGACAGCCTCGGTGGCTACACCTTC
TRBD2 | - | TRBJ2-1 | TRBV27 | CASSLIGLARYNEQFF | TGTGCCAGCAGTTTAATAGGACTAGCGCGCTACAATGAGCAGTTCTTC
- | - | TRBJ1-4 | TRBV5-1 | CASSLQGQSQLFF | TGCGCCAGCAGCTTGCAAGGACAGTCCCAACTGTTTTTT
- | - | TRBJ1-4 | TRBV2 | CASSEQGQGEKLFF | TGTGCCAGCAGTGAACAGGGTCAAGGTGAAAAACTGTTTTTT
TRBD2 | few | TRBJ2-2 | TRBV7-9 | CASSLPSGHLANTGELFF | TGTGCCAGCAGCCTACCTAGCGGACACTTGGCGAACACCGGGGAGCTGTTTTTT
- | - | TRBJ2-3 | TRBV6-5 | CASSNRVTDTQYF | TGTGCCAGCAGTAACCGGGTCACAGATACGCAGTATTTT
- | - | TRBJ2-3 | TRBV19 | CASSIGIAGTDTQYF | TGTGCCAGTAGTATAGGAATAGCGGGCACAGATACGCAGTATTTT
- | - | TRBJ1-3 | TRBV5-1 | CASSLSYGRDSGNTIYF | TGCGCCAGCAGCTTGAGTTACGGCAGGGACTCTGGAAACACCATATATTTT
- | - | TRBJ2-1 | TRBV9 | CASSDKRGGDEQFF | TGTGCCAGCAGCGATAAGAGGGGGGGTGATGAGCAGTTCTTC
- | - | TRBJ1-2 | TRBV20-1 | CSATADAGYTF | TGCAGTGCAACAGCCGACGCCGGCTACACCTTC
TRBD2 | - | TRBJ2-2 | TRBV7-2 | CASSPGLAGATGELFF | TGTGCCAGCAGCCCTGGACTAGCGGGAGCCACCGGGGAGCTGTTTTTT
- | - | TRBJ2-1 | TRBV5-1 | CASSWGLDYNEQFF | TGCGCCAGCAGCTGGGGACTCGACTACAATGAGCAGTTCTTC
TRBD1 | - | TRBJ1-5 | TRBV5-1 | CASSVGQGLNQPQHF | TGCGCCAGCAGCGTCGGACAGGGGTTGAATCAGCCCCAGCATTTT
TRBD2 | - | TRBJ2-3 | TRBV30 | CAWSVWVGKLTSGSSDTQYF | TGTGCCTGGAGTGTATGGGTAGGAAAGTTGACTAGCGGGAGTTCAGATACGCAGTATTTT